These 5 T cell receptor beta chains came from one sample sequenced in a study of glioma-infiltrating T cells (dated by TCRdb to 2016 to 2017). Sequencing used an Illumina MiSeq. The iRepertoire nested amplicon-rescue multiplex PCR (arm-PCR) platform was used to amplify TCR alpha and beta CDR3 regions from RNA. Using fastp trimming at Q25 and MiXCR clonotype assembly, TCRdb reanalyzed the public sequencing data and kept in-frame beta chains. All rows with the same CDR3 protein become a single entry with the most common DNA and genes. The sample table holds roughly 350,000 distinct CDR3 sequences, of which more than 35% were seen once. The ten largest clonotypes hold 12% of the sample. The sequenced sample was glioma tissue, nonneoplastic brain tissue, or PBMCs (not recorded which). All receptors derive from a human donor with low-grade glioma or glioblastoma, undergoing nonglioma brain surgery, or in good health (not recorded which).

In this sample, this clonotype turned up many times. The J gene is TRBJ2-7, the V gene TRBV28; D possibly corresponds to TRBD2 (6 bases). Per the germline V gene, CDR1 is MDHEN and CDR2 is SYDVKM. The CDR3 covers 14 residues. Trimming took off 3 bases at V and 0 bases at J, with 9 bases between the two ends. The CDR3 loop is CASSLAGNSYEQYF. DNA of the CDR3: TGTGCCAGCAGTTTGGCGGGAAACTCCTACGAGCAGTACTTC.

CDR3 loop: CSARQITGMQPQHF. DNA for the CDR3: TGCAGTGCTAGACAAATAACAGGGATGCAGCCCCAGCATTTT. J is TRBJ1-5 and V is TRBV20-1; TRBD1 is a possible D gene (6 bases). V was trimmed by 2 bases and J by 7 bases, leaving 15 bases between them. The germline V gene has CDR1 DFQATT and CDR2 SNEGSKA (reference sequence). This CDR3 is built from 14 residues.

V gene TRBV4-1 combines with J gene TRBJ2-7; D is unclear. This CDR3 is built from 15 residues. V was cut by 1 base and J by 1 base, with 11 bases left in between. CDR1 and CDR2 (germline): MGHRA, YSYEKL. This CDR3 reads CASSQVEGFSYEQYF. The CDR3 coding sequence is TGCGCCAGCAGCCAAGTGGAAGGATTTTCCTACGAGCAGTACTTC.

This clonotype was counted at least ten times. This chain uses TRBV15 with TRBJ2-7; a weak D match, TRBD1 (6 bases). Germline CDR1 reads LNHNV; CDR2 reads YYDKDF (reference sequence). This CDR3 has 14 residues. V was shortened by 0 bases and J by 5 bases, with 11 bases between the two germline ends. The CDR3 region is CATSRDNEGDEQYF. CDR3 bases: TGTGCCACCAGCAGAGATAACGAGGGGGACGAGCAGTACTTC.

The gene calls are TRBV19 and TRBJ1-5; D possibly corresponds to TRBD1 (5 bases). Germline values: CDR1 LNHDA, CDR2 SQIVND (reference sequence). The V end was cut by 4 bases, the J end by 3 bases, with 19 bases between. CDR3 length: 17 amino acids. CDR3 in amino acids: CASSTSRDPLPNQPQHF. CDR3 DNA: TGTGCCAGTAGTACCTCCCGGGACCCACTACCCAATCAGCCCCAGCATTTT.